These 27 T cell receptor beta chains share one sample of origin, sequenced in a study of shared clonotypes between healthy human individuals. TCRdb's copy holds only in-frame clones and misses some; the assay was immunoSEQ multiplex PCR. The sample contains around 700,000 clones, just over 90% of which appear only once. CD45RO-negative, CCR7-positively selected cells formed the naive CD8 fraction, excluding terminally differentiated effector memory CD45RA+ cells. Sequences were obtained from naive CD8+ T cells sorted from blood. The receptors were gathered from a man in his thirties or forties in good health.

The V gene is TRBV9, the J gene TRBJ1-4; D might be TRBD1 (5 bases). CDR3 size: 15 residues. Per the germline V gene, CDR1 is SGDLS and CDR2 is YYNGEE. V was trimmed by 4 bases and J by 8 bases, leaving 18 bases between them. This CDR3 reads CASSPWGELPEKLFF. Written as DNA, the CDR3 is TGTGCCAGCAGCCCCTGGGGGGAGTTACCCGAAAAACTGTTTTTT.

This chain uses TRBV27 with TRBJ2-7; 7 nucleotides align to TRBD1. Looked up from germline, CDR1 is MNHEY and CDR2 is SMNVEV (reference sequence). The CDR3 consists of 14 residues. The V and J ends lost 5 bases and 7 bases, in that order; junction bases with no gene match: 11. The CDR3 protein is CASSPGTDPKEQYF. CDR3 sequence (DNA): TGTGCCAGCAGTCCCGGGACAGACCCTAAGGAGCAGTACTTC.

The V gene is TRBV27, the J gene TRBJ2-1, with 9 bases aligning to TRBD1. Unmatched junction bases numbered 7, after V lost 10 bases and J lost 9 bases. CDR3 size: 12 residues. Per the germline V gene, CDR1 is MNHEY and CDR2 is SMNVEV (reference sequence). CDR3 coding DNA: TGTGCCACCACGACAGGGGGTAGTGAGCAGTTCTTC. Its protein product is CATTTGGSEQFF.

CDR3: CASSIGLANTGELFF. The CDR3 DNA reads as TGTGCCAGTAGTATCGGACTAGCGAACACCGGGGAGCTGTTTTTT. The chain combines TRBV19 with TRBJ2-2; 7 nucleotides match TRBD2. Losses at the gene ends were 3 bases for V and 0 bases for J; bases not matched to a gene: 1. Germline V gene sequence: CDR1 LNHDA, CDR2 SQIVND (reference sequence). The CDR3 consists of 15 residues.

J is TRBJ2-1 and V is TRBV5-6, with TRBD2 matching over 12 bases. The length of the CDR3 is 15 residues. The V gene's germline CDR1 is SGHDT and CDR2 YYEEEE. Trimming took 4 bases from V and 7 from J; bases not matched to a gene: 6. DNA of the CDR3: TGTGCCAGCAGCCCGGGACTAGCGGGTAGAAATGAGCAGTTCTTC. Residues: CASSPGLAGRNEQFF.

This clone occurred once. This chain links TRBV15 with TRBJ1-2; D not certain. CDR1 is LNHNV and CDR2 is YYDKDF in the germline V gene (reference sequence). V was shortened by 5 bases and J by 4 bases, with 11 bases between the two germline ends. The CDR3 loop spans 13 amino acids. CDR3 nucleotide sequence: TGTGCCACCAGCTCATTGGGGAGCTATGGCTACACCTTC. It translates to CATSSLGSYGYTF. The variable domain in full, completed from reference TRBV15 and TRBJ1-2, reads DAMVIQNPRYQVTQFGKPVTLSCSQTLNHNVMYWYQQKSSQAPKLLFHYYDKDFNNEADTPDNFQSRRPNTSFCFLDIRSPGLGDTAMYLCATSSLGSYGYTFGSGTRLTVV.

The chain joins TRBV2 to TRBJ2-7; D might be TRBD1 (5 bases). The CDR3 has 12 amino acids. Germline values: CDR1 SNHLY, CDR2 FYNNEI. V shed 7 bases and J shed 3 bases, with 10 bases lying between them. CDR3 bases: TGTGCCAGCATTGGCCAGGGCTACGAGCAGTACTTC. Protein sequence: CASIGQGYEQYF.

The chain has TRBV7-9 and TRBJ2-7; D uncertain. The CDR3 loop spans 14 amino acids. The germline gives CDR1 SEHNR, CDR2 FQNEAQ (reference sequence). Deletions cut 8 bases from V and 0 bases from J, with 14 bases between. In DNA form, the CDR3 reads TGTGCCAGCGGCCTGACGGAAAGCTCCTACGAGCAGTACTTC. Its translation: CASGLTESSYEQYF.

The V gene is TRBV4-1, the J gene TRBJ2-2, with D possibly matching TRBD1 (6 bases). CDR3 size: 17 residues. Germline V CDR1 and CDR2: MGHRA, YSYEKL. Trimming removed 1 base from V and 1 base from J, with 13 bases in between. In DNA form, the CDR3 reads TGCGCCAGCAGCCAAGTGGTCCGGACAGAGAACACCGGGGAGCTGTTTTTT. This codes for CASSQVVRTENTGELFF.

This clone has only one observation. The rearrangement uses TRBV11-2 and TRBJ2-2; possible D gene TRBD1, 5 bases. Germline CDR1 reads SGHAT; CDR2 reads FQNNGV. V gave up 0 bases and J gave up 6 bases, with 8 bases separating them. The CDR3 length is 14 residues. CDR3 in amino acids: CASSLDWGPGELFF. In DNA, the CDR3 is TGTGCCAGCAGCTTAGATTGGGGCCCCGGGGAGCTGTTTTTT.

This clone was seen just once. The rearrangement links TRBV9 to TRBJ2-7, with TRBD2 identical over 9 bases. The germline gives CDR1 SGDLS, CDR2 YYNGEE. V was clipped by 2 bases and J by 5 bases; unmatched bases: 8. The CDR3 has 15 amino acids. The CDR3 spells CASSVTGTSFNEQYF. CDR3 in DNA: TGTGCCAGCAGCGTTACCGGGACTAGCTTCAACGAGCAGTACTTC.

Only one count was recorded for this clone. Other DNA sequences in the same sample also yield this CDR3. V is TRBV28 and J is TRBJ2-2; weak D call: TRBD2 (5 bases). The CDR3 contains 13 residues. Between the trimmed V and J ends, which lost 3 bases and 7 bases, there was a span of 9 bases. Germline V gene sequence: CDR1 MDHEN, CDR2 SYDVKM. The CDR3 nucleotides are TGTGCCAGCAGTTTTCGGGGAAGCGGGGAGCTGTTTTTT. Its protein product is CASSFRGSGELFF.

This chain connects TRBV7-9 to TRBJ2-1; TRBD2 matches 12 bases. Germline V gives CDR1 SEHNR, CDR2 FQNEAQ (reference sequence). Trimming took 2 bases from V and 7 from J; bases not matched to a gene: 6. This CDR3 has 16 amino acids. CDR3 in amino acids: CASSLPSGRAINEQFF. CDR3 nucleotide sequence: TGTGCCAGCAGCTTACCTAGCGGGAGGGCCATAAATGAGCAGTTCTTC.

The V call is TRBV7-9, the J call TRBJ2-1, with 9 bases aligning to TRBD2. The germline CDR1 and CDR2 sequences are SEHNR and FQNEAQ (reference sequence). The ends lost 1 base at V and 4 bases at J; junction bases unmatched: 14. The CDR3 runs 19 residues. This CDR3 is CASSLVSGGRAFDYNEQFF. CDR3 sequence (DNA): TGTGCCAGCAGCTTAGTCTCTGGCGGGAGGGCCTTCGATTACAATGAGCAGTTCTTC.

The chain couples TRBV2 to TRBJ2-7; weak D call: TRBD1 (5 bases). Germline values: CDR1 SNHLY, CDR2 FYNNEI. The germline V and J ends were trimmed by 6 bases and 7 bases, with 16 bases remaining between them. CDR3 length equals 13 residues. CDR3 in amino acids: CASRQGASWEQYF. The CDR3 DNA follows: TGTGCCAGCAGGCAGGGTGCGTCCTGGGAGCAGTACTTC.

The chain joins TRBV7-6 to TRBJ2-2, with no clear D. There are 16 residues in the CDR3. Germline values: CDR1 SGHVS, CDR2 FNYEAQ. Between the trimmed V and J ends, which lost 2 bases and 0 bases, there was a span of 10 bases. The CDR3 bases are TGTGCCAGCAGCTTATTTAGGCAGACGAACACCGGGGAGCTGTTTTTT. This codes for CASSLFRQTNTGELFF.

The CDR3 DNA sequence: TGTGCCAGCAGCCCCTCGTTAAGGGCGGACCAAGAGACCCAGTACTTC. Encoded protein: CASSPSLRADQETQYF. This chain links TRBV7-9 with TRBJ2-5; D unresolved. The CDR3 runs 16 residues. Germline V gives CDR1 SEHNR, CDR2 FQNEAQ (reference sequence). Trimming left V 5 bases short and J 0 bases short, with 16 bases between.

V and J are TRBV5-4 and TRBJ1-1; D not resolved. The V end lost 6 bases, the J end lost 10 bases, and 22 bases lay between the germline ends. The germline V gene has CDR1 SGHNT and CDR2 YYREEE (reference sequence). The CDR3 is 14 residues long. CDR3 amino acids: CASIETPTTSVAFF. The CDR3 bases are TGTGCCAGCATCGAAACCCCCACGACCAGTGTAGCTTTCTTT.

J is TRBJ2-1 and V is TRBV9, with TRBD2 matching 7 bases. The CDR3 has 18 amino acids. In germline, CDR1 is SGDLS, CDR2 YYNGEE. V lost 0 bases and J lost 8; bases outside the gene matches: 17. Here the CDR3 DNA reads TGTGCCAGCAGCGTAGAGGGATTTGGGCCTAGCGGAGGGGATGAGCAGTTCTTC. It yields the protein CASSVEGFGPSGGDEQFF. The whole variable domain, remainder taken from reference TRBV9 and TRBJ2-1, is DSGVTQTPKHLITATGQRVTLRCSPRSGDLSVYWYQQSLDQGLQFLIQYYNGEERAKGNILERFSAQQFPDLHSELNLSSLELGDSALYFCASSVEGFGPSGGDEQFFGPGTRLTVL.

This clone has a single count. The chain has TRBV6-6 and TRBJ2-7; weak D call: TRBD2 (6 bases). The V and J ends lost 6 bases and 3 bases respectively, with 15 bases between them. The CDR3 is 14 residues long. Germline CDR1 and CDR2: MNHNY and SVGAGI (reference sequence). DNA of the CDR3: TGTGCCAGCAGCCTCCGGGAGATTCGCTACGAGCAGTACTTC. Its translation: CASSLREIRYEQYF.

Here the CDR3 reads CASSLSSVAYEQYF. For the CDR3, the DNA is TGTGCCAGCAGCTTATCATCCGTGGCTTACGAGCAGTACTTC. The J gene is TRBJ2-7, the V gene TRBV7-9; D not certain. CDR1 and CDR2 (germline): SEHNR, FQNEAQ (reference sequence). V lost 2 bases and J lost 4, with 12 bases in between. This CDR3 comprises 14 residues. Full variable domain (missing parts from reference TRBV7-9 and TRBJ2-7): DTGVSQNPRHKITKRGQNVTFRCDPISEHNRLYWYRQTLGQGPEFLTYFQNEAQLEKSRLLSDRFSAERPKGSFSTLEIQRTEQGDSAMYLCASSLSSVAYEQYFGPGTRLTVT.

The chain employs TRBV7-9 and TRBJ2-5; D gene unclear. Trimming removed 6 bases at V and 4 bases at J, with 12 bases between. The germline gives CDR1 SEHNR, CDR2 FQNEAQ (reference sequence). The CDR3 length is 13 residues. This CDR3 reads CASSSEDRETQYF. The CDR3 DNA reads TGTGCCAGCAGTTCAGAGGATCGAGAGACCCAGTACTTC.

The CDR3: CASSESGGQGNQPQHF. As DNA, the CDR3 is TGCGCCAGCAGTGAGTCGGGTGGACAGGGCAATCAGCCCCAGCATTTT. The chain recombines TRBV10-2 with TRBJ1-5; TRBD1 matches at 7 bases. CDR1 WSHSY and CDR2 SAAADI come from the germline V gene. CDR3 length: 16 residues. V dropped 0 bases and J dropped 2; count of bases not matched to a gene: 4.

J is TRBJ2-7 and V is TRBV6-5; D unresolved. The germline V gene has CDR1 MNHEY and CDR2 SVGAGI. This CDR3 comprises 14 residues. V lost 6 bases and J 5 bases, leaving 17 bases between the germline ends. The CDR3: CASSPTGEGNEQYF. For the CDR3, the DNA is TGTGCCAGCAGCCCCACCGGCGAAGGGAACGAGCAGTACTTC.

This chain links TRBV27 with TRBJ1-3; a weak D match, TRBD1 (5 bases). Germline lookup yields CDR1 MNHEY and CDR2 SMNVEV (reference sequence). CDR3 length equals 17 residues. Trimming removed 5 bases at V and 9 bases at J, with 26 bases between. The CDR3 nucleotides are TGTGCCAGCAGTCCGAAGCCGCCGGGGCCCCAGGGCGCCACCATATATTTT. Residues: CASSPKPPGPQGATIYF.

The chain combines TRBV27 with TRBJ1-5, with 8 positions matching TRBD1. After removal of 5 bases from V and 0 bases from J, the junction contained 21 bases not matched to a gene. The V gene's germline CDR1 is MNHEY and CDR2 SMNVEV (reference sequence). The length of the CDR3 is 21 residues. The CDR3 sequence is CASSPHVYFGQGMYSNQPQHF. DNA of the CDR3: TGTGCCAGCAGTCCGCACGTATACTTCGGACAGGGAATGTATAGCAATCAGCCCCAGCATTTT.

This clone was found once. This chain uses TRBV9 with TRBJ1-2; no reliable D call. Germline CDR1 reads SGDLS; CDR2 reads YYNGEE. The CDR3 has 16 amino acids. Deletions cut 3 bases from V and 3 bases from J, with 18 bases between. Here the CDR3 DNA reads TGTGCCAGCAGCGGTGTGTGGTCGAATGGTGACTATGGCTACACCTTC. It yields the protein CASSGVWSNGDYGYTF.